This T cell receptor (beta chain) was found in a study of blood T cell repertoires in COVID-19. Study as a whole: Collection of acute and convalescent COVID-19 samples took place in the United States, Italy and Spain.

Sequencing was performed with immunoSEQ multiplex PCR; in TCRdb, only in-frame clones are kept and a portion is missing. Altogether 40,000 to 65,000 clones are present, 80% to 90% being singletons, with the ten largest covering approximately 2.6%. The CDR3 has 14 amino acids. The V end was cut by 4 bases, the J end by 1 base, with 9 bases between. Germline V gene sequence: CDR1 LGHDT, CDR2 YNNKEL (reference sequence). The receptor was isolated from a man older than 75 with acute or convalescent COVID-19. This chain uses TRBV3-1 (or the pseudogene TRBV3-2) with TRBJ2-3, with a tentative D call TRBD2 (5 bases). The specimen was peripheral blood. The CDR3 DNA is TGTGCCAGCAGCCCCCCCGGGGGCACAGATACGCAGTATTTT. As protein: CASSPPGGTDTQYF.